This paragraph reports one T cell receptor beta chain. Profiled with immunoSEQ multiplex PCR; TCRdb holds only in-frame clones, not every one. In the table there are 310,000 or so clones, around nine tenths of which are singletons. With V trimmed by 3 bases and J by 8 bases, 6 bases remained unmatched. There are 16 residues in the CDR3. Looked up from germline, CDR1 is LGHNA and CDR2 is YSLEER. Participants were aged 18 to 89 years, lived in 24 US areas, and enrolled virtually. The data derive from a study of blood T cell repertoires in COVID-19. The rearrangement joins TRBV4-3 to TRBJ2-3; 15 nucleotides line up with TRBD2. The receptor was isolated from a middle-aged woman who had recovered from COVID-19. Sequenced material: PBMCs or T cells enriched from blood (not recorded which). The CDR3 DNA is TGCGCCAGCAGCCATGGACTAGCGGGAGGGCCGGTTACGCAGTATTTT. Translated: CASSHGLAGGPVTQYF.